These 16 T cell receptor beta chains were sequenced from one sample in a study of blood T cell repertoires in COVID-19. This table comes from immunoSEQ multiplex PCR, and its TCRdb copy is limited to in-frame clones, with some not included. The profile shows around 25,000 clones, roughly 83% of them singletons. Sequenced input: peripheral blood. The receptors here all came from a man between 65 and 79 years old with active COVID-19.

The chain links TRBV13 to TRBJ1-3; possibly TRBD1 for D (6 bases). Between the trimmed V and J ends, which lost 7 bases and 0 bases, there was a span of 16 bases. CDR3 length equals 16 residues. Germline V gene sequence: CDR1 PRHDT, CDR2 FYEKMQ (reference sequence). The CDR3 region is CASTMRGGFSGNTIYF. DNA for the CDR3: TGTGCCAGCACAATGAGGGGGGGGTTCTCTGGAAACACCATATATTTT.

The V and J genes are TRBV10-1 and TRBJ2-1; 9 positions match TRBD2. The CDR3 is 16 amino acids. J gave up 7 bases and V 9 bases, and 16 bases lay outside the gene matches. Germline CDR1 WNHNN, CDR2 SYGVQD (reference sequence). CDR3 amino acids: CARGVGWAGGRNEQFF. The CDR3 DNA is TGCGCCAGAGGTGTCGGATGGGCGGGAGGGCGGAATGAGCAGTTCTTC.

This rearrangement joins TRBV5-4 to TRBJ2-2; 8 bases are a match to TRBD2. V gave up 4 bases and J gave up 3 bases; unmatched junction bases: 8. This CDR3 is built from 16 residues. Germline CDR1 SGHNT, CDR2 YYREEE (reference sequence). The CDR3 reads CASSAVGGAHTGELFF. The CDR3, as DNA: TGTGCCAGCAGCGCTGTCGGGGGGGCCCACACCGGGGAGCTGTTTTTT.

The CDR3 region has the DNA TGTGCCAGCAGCTTGTTGGGACAGGGACCCGACACAGATACGCAGTATTTT. This codes for CASSLLGQGPDTDTQYF. The V and J genes are TRBV5-6 and TRBJ2-3; TRBD1 matches at 9 bases. CDR1 and CDR2 (germline): SGHDT, YYEEEE. The CDR3 is 17 residues long. V trimming: 1 base; J trimming: 2 bases; junction bases outside the gene matches: 8.

V and J are TRBV5-1 and TRBJ1-2; 7 nucleotides line up with TRBD1. The ends lost 3 bases at V and 6 bases at J; junction bases unmatched: 8. Germline values: CDR1 SGHRS, CDR2 YFSETQ. The CDR3 loop spans 14 amino acids. This CDR3 is CASSSRGTVDGYTF. The CDR3 nucleotides are TGCGCCAGCAGCTCACGCGGGACAGTTGATGGCTACACCTTC.

CDR3: CATSDPGTGSGNTIYF. The CDR3 coding sequence is TGTGCCACCAGTGATCCGGGGACAGGGTCTGGAAACACCATATATTTT. The chain recombines TRBV24-1 with TRBJ1-3; 9 nucleotides match TRBD1. The CDR3 has 16 amino acids. Per germline, CDR1 KGHDR and CDR2 SFDVKD. V lost 3 bases and J lost 1; bases outside the gene matches: 3.

This clone was seen a handful of times. The chain recombines TRBV5-6 with TRBJ2-5, with D possibly TRBD1 on 7 matching bases. Germline CDR1 is SGHDT and CDR2 is YYEEEE. This CDR3 comprises 16 residues. Trimming cost V 1 base and J 7 bases, with 20 bases left between them. This chain's CDR3 is CASSLLALRQGGTQYF. DNA for the CDR3: TGTGCCAGCAGCTTGCTCGCCCTGCGACAGGGAGGGACCCAGTACTTC. The full variable domain, its missing parts supplied by reference TRBV5-6 and TRBJ2-5, is DAGVTQSPTHLIKTRGQQVTLRCSPKSGHDTVSWYQQALGQGPQFIFQYYEEEERQRGNFPDRFSGHQFPNYSSELNVNALLLGDSALYLCASSLLALRQGGTQYFGPGTRLLVL.

This chain links TRBV15 with TRBJ1-1, with D unresolved. The germline V and J ends were trimmed by 6 bases and 0 bases, with 8 bases remaining between them. CDR3 length: 13 residues. In germline, CDR1 is LNHNV, CDR2 YYDKDF (reference sequence). CDR3 loop: CATSIDMNTEAFF. The CDR3 DNA is TGTGCCACCAGTATAGACATGAACACTGAAGCTTTCTTT. The full variable domain, completed using reference TRBV15 and TRBJ1-1, is DAMVIQNPRYQVTQFGKPVTLSCSQTLNHNVMYWYQQKSSQAPKLLFHYYDKDFNNEADTPDNFQSRRPNTSFCFLDIRSPGLGDTAMYLCATSIDMNTEAFFGQGTRLTVV.

The rearrangement joins TRBV18 to TRBJ1-1, with 9 nucleotides matching TRBD1. The CDR3 runs 14 residues. V lost 4 bases and J lost 5; bases outside the gene matches: 5. Germline-derived CDR1 and CDR2 are KGHSH and LQKENI. The CDR3 protein is CASSLTGGLTEAFF. CDR3 DNA sequence: TGTGCCAGCTCACTAACAGGGGGCCTGACTGAAGCTTTCTTT.

This clone was counted many times. The chain employs TRBV18 and TRBJ1-3, with 7 bases fitting TRBD1. The ends lost 2 bases at V and 4 bases at J; junction bases unmatched: 11. This CDR3 comprises 17 residues. Germline CDR1 and CDR2: KGHSH and LQKENI. The CDR3: CASSPISMTGLGNTIYF. The CDR3 nucleotides are TGTGCCAGCTCACCAATATCGATGACAGGGCTCGGAAACACCATATATTTT.

J is TRBJ1-1 and V is TRBV7-9; the D gene is possibly TRBD1 (6 bases). Germline V gene sequence: CDR1 SEHNR, CDR2 FQNEAQ (reference sequence). CDR3 length: 12 residues. The V gene lost 7 bases and the J gene lost 11 bases, with 17 bases spanning the gap. In DNA form, the CDR3 reads TGTGCCAGCATCTCAGGGGCCCAGAGGGCTTTCTTT. Residues: CASISGAQRAFF.

This clone was picked up a small number of times. The chain recombines TRBV5-1 with TRBJ2-5; D possibly corresponds to TRBD2 (5 bases). The CDR3 is 13 amino acids. Germline assignment: CDR1 SGHRS and CDR2 YFSETQ. Trimming shortened V by 1 base and J by 4 bases, and 8 bases separated the two germline ends. CDR3 in DNA: TGCGCCAGCAGCTTGTCTAGCCTAGAGACCCAGTACTTC. Protein product: CASSLSSLETQYF.

The chain couples TRBV15 to TRBJ1-2; 9 bases are a match to TRBD1. CDR3 size: 14 residues. The V and J ends lost 3 bases and 8 bases, in that order; junction bases with no gene match: 7. Germline V gives CDR1 LNHNV, CDR2 YYDKDF (reference sequence). DNA of the CDR3: TGTGCCACCAGCAGCCGCAGGACAGGGGACGGCTACACCTTC. Its protein is CATSSRRTGDGYTF.

This clone was seen a few times. The chain recombines TRBV7-3 with TRBJ2-2; possibly TRBD2 for D (5 bases). The CDR3 contains 15 residues. The V gene's germline CDR1 is SGHTA and CDR2 FQGTGA. V lost 3 bases to trimming and J lost 5 bases, with 13 bases between them. The CDR3 region has the DNA TGTGCCAGCAGCTTGGACTCTACGCGGACCGGGGAGCTGTTTTTT. This codes for CASSLDSTRTGELFF.

The chain recombines TRBV5-1 with TRBJ2-7, with 7 bases fitting TRBD1. The germline CDR1 and CDR2 sequences are SGHRS and YFSETQ. V lost 3 bases and J lost 0; bases outside the gene matches: 6. The CDR3 runs 15 residues. The CDR3 is CASSWDSVNSYEQYF. CDR3 sequence (DNA): TGCGCCAGCAGCTGGGACAGCGTCAACTCCTACGAGCAGTACTTC.

The genes are TRBV19 and TRBJ2-1; TRBD2 aligns across 7 bases. The length of the CDR3 is 14 residues. V dropped 5 bases and J dropped 6; count of bases not matched to a gene: 7. The germline CDR1 and CDR2 sequences are LNHDA and SQIVND (reference sequence). This CDR3 reads CASSVSGAGNEQFF. The CDR3 nucleotides read TGTGCCAGTAGTGTCAGCGGGGCGGGCAATGAGCAGTTCTTC.